The T cell receptor (beta chain) described here comes from a study of shared clonotypes between healthy human individuals. This clone was seen once. Germline V gene data show CDR1 as KGHSH and CDR2 as LQKENI. Trimming cost V 8 bases and J 4 bases, with 17 bases left between them. The CDR3 spans 14 residues. The data were produced by immunoSEQ multiplex PCR, yet TCRdb's version contains in-frame clones alone and is incomplete. Of fewer than 3 million clones listed, 92% are singletons. Sequencing input: naive CD4+ T cells from PBMCs. Subset denoted: CD45RA+ positively selected. The V and J genes are TRBV18 and TRBJ1-1, with TRBD1 as a possible D gene (6 bases). The source is a man between 18 and 29 years old in good health. Some clones in this sample may be carry-over from other donors' samples. CDR3 bases: TGTGCCAGCACCGAAACAGGGATGGGCACTGAAGCTTTCTTT. Protein sequence: CASTETGMGTEAFF.